The present T cell receptor (beta chain) was sequenced within a study of CD8+ T cells in alopecia areata. PBMCs served as the source from which CD4+ and CD8+ T cells were sorted. Extracted RNA was reverse transcribed, and the resulting cDNA served as sequencing template. Data came from immunoSEQ multiplex PCR; TCRdb stores just in-frame clones and leaves some out. The profile shows more than 150,000 clones, about 60% of them singletons. The V gene lost 4 bases and the J gene lost 2 bases, with 9 bases spanning the gap. This CDR3 comprises 13 residues. Germline values: CDR1 MNHEY, CDR2 SVGAGI. This sequence joins TRBV6-5 and TRBJ2-7; D is unresolved. Here the sequenced sample was CD4+ T cells sorted from blood, taken at week 0. The sequence came from a human donor with alopecia areata. In nucleotides, the CDR3 is TGTGCCAGCAGTTCCGAAGTAACCTACGAGCAGTACTTC. Its protein is CASSSEVTYEQYF.